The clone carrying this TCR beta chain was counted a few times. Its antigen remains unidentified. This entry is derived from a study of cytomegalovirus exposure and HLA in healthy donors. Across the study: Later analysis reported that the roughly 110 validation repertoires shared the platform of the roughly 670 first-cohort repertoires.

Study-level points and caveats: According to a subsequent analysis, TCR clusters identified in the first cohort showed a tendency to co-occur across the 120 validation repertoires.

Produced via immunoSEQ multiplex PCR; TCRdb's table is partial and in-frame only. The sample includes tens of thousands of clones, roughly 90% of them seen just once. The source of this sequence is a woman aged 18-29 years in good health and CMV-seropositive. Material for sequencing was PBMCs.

The CDR3 region is CASKTGNTEAFF. In DNA form, the CDR3 reads TGTGCCAGCAAAACAGGGAACACTGAAGCTTTCTTT. This rearrangement joins TRBV6-5 to TRBJ1-1, with D perhaps TRBD1 (5 bases). V dropped 7 bases and J dropped 1 base, with 7 bases sitting between them. Germline V gene sequence: CDR1 MNHEY, CDR2 SVGAGI. CDR3 length: 12 amino acids.